The 12 T cell receptor beta chains given below trace back to one sample, sequenced in a study of cytomegalovirus exposure and HLA in healthy donors. 60 Vbeta and 13 Jbeta primers were used in PCR. The data were produced by immunoSEQ multiplex PCR, yet TCRdb's version contains in-frame clones alone and is incomplete. The sample records fewer than 110,000 clones, 76% being singletons. Sequenced input: PBMCs. These TCRs come from a man in his forties in good health and CMV-seronegative.

This chain joins TRBV16 and TRBJ2-7; D is undetermined. The V end was cut by 4 bases, the J end by 7 bases, with 8 bases between. This CDR3 has 11 residues. Per germline, CDR1 KGHSY and CDR2 FQNENV. The CDR3 protein is CASSPPREQYV. CDR3 DNA sequence: TGTGCCAGCAGCCCGCCTCGGGAGCAGTACGTC.

The chain links TRBV19 to TRBJ2-4, with 14 bases identical to TRBD2. The germline gives CDR1 LNHDA, CDR2 SQIVND (reference sequence). CDR3 length equals 19 residues. V was pared by 3 bases and J by 2 bases, with 9 bases of the junction left unmatched. This CDR3 reads CASSISTSGGAWSKNIQYF. The CDR3 DNA sequence: TGTGCCAGTAGTATCTCGACTAGCGGGGGGGCCTGGTCCAAAAACATTCAGTACTTC. Full variable domain (missing parts from reference TRBV19 and TRBJ2-4): DGGITQSPKYLFRKEGQNVTLSCEQNLNHDAMYWYRQDPGQGLRLIYYSQIVNDFQKGDIAEGYSVSREKKESFPLTVTSAQKNPTAFYLCASSISTSGGAWSKNIQYFGAGTRLSVL.

The chain recombines TRBV19 with TRBJ2-7, with D maybe TRBD2 (6 bases). Trimming pared 4 bases from V and 6 bases from J, leaving 19 bases between. CDR1 LNHDA and CDR2 SQIVND come from the germline V gene (reference sequence). The CDR3 totals 15 residues. The CDR3 spells CASSTGGGGAIEQYF. As DNA, the CDR3 is TGTGCCAGTAGTACCGGAGGTGGAGGGGCGATCGAGCAGTACTTC.

The J gene is TRBJ2-2, the V gene TRBV19, with 10 bases fitting TRBD1. CDR1 LNHDA and CDR2 SQIVND come from the germline V gene (reference sequence). The V and J ends lost 5 bases and 6 bases, in that order; junction bases with no gene match: 9. This CDR3 contains 16 residues. DNA for the CDR3: TGTGCCAGTAGTTCGTCAGACAGGGGGCTGTCCGGGGAGCTGTTTTTT. This encodes CASSSSDRGLSGELFF.

The V call is TRBV6-5, the J call TRBJ2-1; no firm D call. CDR1 and CDR2 from the germline V gene are MNHEY and SVGAGI. The V end was cut by 2 bases, the J end by 3 bases, with 11 bases between. This CDR3 is 15 amino acids long. CDR3 sequence (DNA): TGTGCCAGCAGTTACGTGGGCTCAGACTACAATGAGCAGTTCTTC. Its protein is CASSYVGSDYNEQFF.

The chain recombines TRBV19 with TRBJ2-1; 10 bases are a match to TRBD2. V dropped 6 bases and J dropped 2; count of bases not matched to a gene: 4. Germline CDR1 LNHDA, CDR2 SQIVND (reference sequence). The CDR3 totals 15 residues. The CDR3 sequence: CASRTLAGAYNEQFF. For the CDR3, the DNA is TGTGCCAGTAGAACTCTAGCGGGGGCCTACAATGAGCAGTTCTTC.

The J gene is TRBJ2-5, the V gene TRBV29-1; 10 nucleotides align to TRBD1. The CDR3 runs to 13 residues. Trimming took 4 bases from V and 4 from J; bases not matched to a gene: 3. CDR1 SQVTM and CDR2 ANQGSEA come from the germline V gene. The DNA of the CDR3 is TGCAGCGTTGGACAGGGGGCTGCAGAGACCCAGTACTTC. Its protein product is CSVGQGAAETQYF.

The chain carries TRBV28 and TRBJ2-5, with TRBD2 as a possible D gene (5 bases). V was pared by 6 bases and J by 2 bases, with 16 bases between. The CDR3 totals 15 residues. Germline V CDR1 and CDR2: MDHEN, SYDVKM. CDR3 region: CASSTQGAEQETQYF. CDR3 nucleotide sequence: TGTGCCAGCAGCACCCAAGGAGCGGAACAAGAGACCCAGTACTTC.

Comments on this clone: The same CDR3 can be traced to other DNA sequences in this sample. The rearrangement joins TRBV28 to TRBJ2-2; 7 nucleotides align to TRBD1. The junction had 7 bases not matched to a gene; V was cut back by 5 bases and J by 7 bases. CDR3 size: 14 residues. Per the germline V gene, CDR1 is MDHEN and CDR2 is SYDVKM. The CDR3 sequence is CASSTRTGVGELFF. The CDR3 DNA sequence: TGTGCCAGCAGTACTCGGACAGGAGTCGGGGAGCTGTTTTTT. The entire variable domain, with the rest obtained from reference TRBV28 and TRBJ2-2, is as follows: DVKVTQSSRYLVKRTGEKVFLECVQDMDHENMFWYRQDPGLGLRLIYFSYDVKMKEKGDIPEGYSVSREKKERFSLILESASTNQTSMYLCASSTRTGVGELFFGEGSRLTVL.

The gene calls are TRBV30 and TRBJ2-7; 8 bases align to TRBD2. V was pared by 2 bases and J by 0 bases, with 18 bases of the junction left unmatched. Germline values: CDR1 GTSNPN, CDR2 SVGIG (reference sequence). This CDR3 has 19 amino acids. CDR3 sequence: CAWSSDRVRSGASSYEQYF. The CDR3 DNA follows: TGTGCCTGGAGTTCGGATAGGGTCCGTAGCGGGGCGAGCTCCTACGAGCAGTACTTC.

The chain is built from TRBV14 and TRBJ1-2; D gene unclear. This CDR3 contains 13 residues. V was clipped by 4 bases and J by 1 base, with 7 bases between them. Germline CDR1 reads SGHDN; CDR2 reads FVKESK. The CDR3 reads CASSLNFNYGYTF. As DNA, the CDR3 is TGTGCCAGCAGCCTGAACTTTAACTATGGCTACACCTTC.

This clone was seen a handful of times. The genes are TRBV4-3 and TRBJ1-1; D might be TRBD1 (5 bases). The ends were cut back, 1 base at V and 5 bases at J, with 11 bases in the middle. Germline V gives CDR1 LGHNA, CDR2 YSLEER. The CDR3 is made up of 14 amino acids. The CDR3 loop reads CASSQAGKWTEAFF. The DNA for the CDR3 is TGCGCCAGCAGCCAAGCAGGGAAATGGACTGAAGCTTTCTTT.